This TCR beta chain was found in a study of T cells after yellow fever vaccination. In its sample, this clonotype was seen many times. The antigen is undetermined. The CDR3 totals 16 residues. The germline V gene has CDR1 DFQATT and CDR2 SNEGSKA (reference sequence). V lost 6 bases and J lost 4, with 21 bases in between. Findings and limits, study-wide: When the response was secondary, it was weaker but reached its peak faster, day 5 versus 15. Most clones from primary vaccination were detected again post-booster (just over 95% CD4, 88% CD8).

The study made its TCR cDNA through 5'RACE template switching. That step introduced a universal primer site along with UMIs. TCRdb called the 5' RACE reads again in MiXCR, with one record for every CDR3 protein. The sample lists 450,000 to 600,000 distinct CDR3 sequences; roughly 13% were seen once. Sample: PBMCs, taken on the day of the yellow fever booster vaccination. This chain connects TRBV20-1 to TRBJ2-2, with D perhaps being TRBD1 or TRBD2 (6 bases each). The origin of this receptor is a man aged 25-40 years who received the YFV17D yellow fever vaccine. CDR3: CSAPGRPGGGTGELFF. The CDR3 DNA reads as TGCAGTGCCCCGGGCCGCCCCGGAGGGGGCACCGGGGAGCTGTTTTTT.